This note documents a single T cell receptor beta chain sequence. The same CDR3 also results from other DNA sequences found in this sample. This entry is derived from a study of blood T cell repertoires in COVID-19. V was trimmed by 0 bases and J by 4 bases, leaving 11 bases between them. The CDR3 extends over 14 amino acids. Germline V lookup: CDR1 SGDLS, CDR2 YYNGEE. Profiled with immunoSEQ multiplex PCR; TCRdb holds only in-frame clones, not every one. The sample holds under 250,000 clones, approximately 86% seen once. Sequencing was performed on peripheral blood. The chain joins TRBV9 to TRBJ2-7; D gene uncertain. The origin of this receptor is a woman aged 70-85 years with active or convalescent COVID-19. CDR3 loop: CASSVEVEPYEQYF. The CDR3 nucleotides read TGTGCCAGCAGCGTAGAAGTTGAGCCTTACGAGCAGTACTTC.